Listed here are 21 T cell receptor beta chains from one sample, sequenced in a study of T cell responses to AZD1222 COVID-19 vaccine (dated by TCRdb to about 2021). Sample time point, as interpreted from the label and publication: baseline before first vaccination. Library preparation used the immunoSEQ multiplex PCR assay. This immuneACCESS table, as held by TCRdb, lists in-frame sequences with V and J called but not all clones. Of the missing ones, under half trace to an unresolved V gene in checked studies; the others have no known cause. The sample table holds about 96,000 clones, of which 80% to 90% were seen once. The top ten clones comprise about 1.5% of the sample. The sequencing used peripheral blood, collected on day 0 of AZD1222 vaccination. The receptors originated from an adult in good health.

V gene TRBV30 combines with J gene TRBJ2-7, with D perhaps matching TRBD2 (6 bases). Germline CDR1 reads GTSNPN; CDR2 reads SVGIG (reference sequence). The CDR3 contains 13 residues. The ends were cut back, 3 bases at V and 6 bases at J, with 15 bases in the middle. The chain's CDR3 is CAWSRELRLEQYF. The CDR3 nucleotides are TGTGCCTGGAGCCGGGAGCTGCGGCTCGAGCAGTACTTC.

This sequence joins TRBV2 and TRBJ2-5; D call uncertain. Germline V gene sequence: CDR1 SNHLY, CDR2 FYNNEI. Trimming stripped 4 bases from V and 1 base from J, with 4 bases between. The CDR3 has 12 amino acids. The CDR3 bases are TGTGCCAGCAGTGGTATCCAAGAGACCCAGTACTTC. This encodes CASSGIQETQYF.

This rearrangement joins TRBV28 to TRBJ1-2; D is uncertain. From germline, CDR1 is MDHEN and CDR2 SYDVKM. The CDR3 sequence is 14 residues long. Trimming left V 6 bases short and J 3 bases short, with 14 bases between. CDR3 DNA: TGTGCCAGCAGGGGGTTGGGAACCTACTATGGCTACACCTTC. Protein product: CASRGLGTYYGYTF.

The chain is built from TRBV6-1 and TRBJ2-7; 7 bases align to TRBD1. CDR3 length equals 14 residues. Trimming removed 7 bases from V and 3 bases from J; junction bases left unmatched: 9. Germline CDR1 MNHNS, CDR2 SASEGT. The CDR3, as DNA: TGTGCCAGCACCCTACGGGACAGCTACTACGAGCAGTACTTC. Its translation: CASTLRDSYYEQYF.

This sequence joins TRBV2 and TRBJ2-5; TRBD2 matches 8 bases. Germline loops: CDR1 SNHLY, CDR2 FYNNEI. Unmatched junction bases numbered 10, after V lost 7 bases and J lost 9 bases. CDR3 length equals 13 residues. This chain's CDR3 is CASKGLDSASQYF. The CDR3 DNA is TGTGCCAGCAAGGGACTAGATAGCGCGTCCCAGTACTTC.

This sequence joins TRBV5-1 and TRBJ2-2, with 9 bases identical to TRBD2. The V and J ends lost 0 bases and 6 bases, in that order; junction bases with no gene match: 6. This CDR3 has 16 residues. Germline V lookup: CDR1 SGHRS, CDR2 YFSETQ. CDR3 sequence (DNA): TGCGCCAGCAGCTTGGAGGCGGGGGGGATCGCCGGGGAGCTGTTTTTT. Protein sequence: CASSLEAGGIAGELFF. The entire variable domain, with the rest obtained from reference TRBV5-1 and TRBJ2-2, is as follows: KAGVTQTPRYLIKTRGQQVTLSCSPISGHRSVSWYQQTPGQGLQFLFEYFSETQRNKGNFPGRFSGRQFSNSRSEMNVSTLELGDSALYLCASSLEAGGIAGELFFGEGSRLTVL.

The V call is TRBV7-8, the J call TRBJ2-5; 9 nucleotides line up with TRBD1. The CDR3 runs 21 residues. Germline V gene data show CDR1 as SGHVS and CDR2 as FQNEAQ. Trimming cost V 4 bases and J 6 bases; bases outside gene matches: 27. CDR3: CASSSGQGRAIPFNQRQTQYF. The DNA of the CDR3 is TGTGCCAGCAGCTCGGGACAGGGACGGGCGATTCCCTTCAACCAAAGACAGACCCAGTACTTC. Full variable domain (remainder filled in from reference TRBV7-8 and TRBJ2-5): GAGVSQSPRYKVAKRGQDVALRCDPISGHVSLFWYQQALGQGPEFLTYFQNEAQLDKSGLPSDRFFAERPEGSVSTLKIQRTQQEDSAVYLCASSSGQGRAIPFNQRQTQYFGPGTRLLVL.

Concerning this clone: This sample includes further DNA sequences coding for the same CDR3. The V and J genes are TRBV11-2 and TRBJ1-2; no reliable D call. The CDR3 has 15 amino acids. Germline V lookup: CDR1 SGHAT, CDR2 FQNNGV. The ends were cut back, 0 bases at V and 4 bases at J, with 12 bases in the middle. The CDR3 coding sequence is TGTGCCAGCAGCTTAGATAGGGTGGTCGGCTATGGCTACACCTTC. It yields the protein CASSLDRVVGYGYTF.

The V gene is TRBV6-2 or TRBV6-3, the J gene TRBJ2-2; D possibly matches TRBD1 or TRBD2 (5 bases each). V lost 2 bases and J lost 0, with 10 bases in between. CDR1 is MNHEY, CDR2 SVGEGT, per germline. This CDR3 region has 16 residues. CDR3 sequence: CASSYGGHSNTGELFF. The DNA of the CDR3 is TGTGCCAGCAGTTACGGAGGACATTCGAACACCGGGGAGCTGTTTTTT.

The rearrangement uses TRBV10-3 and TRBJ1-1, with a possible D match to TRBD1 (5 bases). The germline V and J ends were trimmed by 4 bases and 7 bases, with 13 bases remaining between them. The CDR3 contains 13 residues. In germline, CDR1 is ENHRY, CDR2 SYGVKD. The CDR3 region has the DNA TGTGCCATCAGTGGTGGACACGATCTTGAAGCTTTCTTT. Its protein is CAISGGHDLEAFF.

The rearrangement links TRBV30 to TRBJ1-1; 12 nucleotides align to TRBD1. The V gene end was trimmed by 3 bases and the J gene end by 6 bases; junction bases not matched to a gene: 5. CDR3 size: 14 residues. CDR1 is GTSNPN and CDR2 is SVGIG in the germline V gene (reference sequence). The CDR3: CAWRRDRGRPEAFF. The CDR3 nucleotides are TGTGCCTGGAGGAGGGACAGGGGGCGTCCTGAAGCTTTCTTT.

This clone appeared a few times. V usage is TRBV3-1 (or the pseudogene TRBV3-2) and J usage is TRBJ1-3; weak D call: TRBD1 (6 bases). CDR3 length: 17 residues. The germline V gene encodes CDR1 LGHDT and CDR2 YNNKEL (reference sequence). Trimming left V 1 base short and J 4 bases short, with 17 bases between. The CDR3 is CASSQAPGVQAGNTIYF. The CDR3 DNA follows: TGTGCCAGCAGCCAAGCCCCAGGGGTTCAAGCCGGAAACACCATATATTTT.

CDR3 residues: CASRQGLGTEAFF. The CDR3 DNA sequence: TGTGCCAGCCGCCAGGGACTTGGGACTGAAGCTTTCTTT. V gene TRBV18 combines with J gene TRBJ1-1; TRBD1 might be the D (5 bases). Germline V CDR1 and CDR2: KGHSH, LQKENI. There are 13 residues in the CDR3. Trimming pared 8 bases from V and 5 bases from J, leaving 15 bases between.

The CDR3, as DNA: TGTGCCAGCAGCATAGGACAGCCCAGGCATGGCTACACCTTC. Translating it yields CASSIGQPRHGYTF. The rearrangement links TRBV6-2 or TRBV6-3 to TRBJ1-2, with D perhaps matching TRBD1 (6 bases). The V and J ends lost 6 bases and 6 bases respectively, with 17 bases between them. Germline assignment: CDR1 MNHEY and CDR2 SVGEGT. The CDR3 totals 14 residues.

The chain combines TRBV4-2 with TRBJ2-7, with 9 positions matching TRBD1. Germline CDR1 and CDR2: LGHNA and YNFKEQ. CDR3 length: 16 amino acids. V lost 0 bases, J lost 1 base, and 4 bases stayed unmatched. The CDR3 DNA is TGTGCCAGCAGCCAAGATGCCGGGACAGGGTCCTACGAGCAGTACTTC. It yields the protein CASSQDAGTGSYEQYF.

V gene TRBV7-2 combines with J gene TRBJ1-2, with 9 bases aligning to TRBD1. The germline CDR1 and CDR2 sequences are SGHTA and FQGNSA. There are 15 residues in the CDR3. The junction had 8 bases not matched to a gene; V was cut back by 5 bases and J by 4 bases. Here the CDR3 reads CASSNRQGETYGYTF. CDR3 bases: TGTGCCAGCAGCAATAGACAGGGGGAGACCTATGGCTACACCTTC.

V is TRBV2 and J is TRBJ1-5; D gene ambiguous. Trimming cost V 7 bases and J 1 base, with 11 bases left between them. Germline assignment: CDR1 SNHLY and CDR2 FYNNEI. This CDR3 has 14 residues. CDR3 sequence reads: CASKGGVSNQPQHF. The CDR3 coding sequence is TGTGCCAGCAAGGGAGGAGTAAGCAATCAGCCCCAGCATTTT. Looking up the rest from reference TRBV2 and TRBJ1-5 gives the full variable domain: EPEVTQTPSHQVTQMGQEVILRCVPISNHLYFYWYRQILGQKVEFLVSFYNNEISEKSEIFDDQFSVERPDGSNFTLKIRSTKLEDSAMYFCASKGGVSNQPQHFGDGTRLSIL.

In DNA, the CDR3 is TGTGCCAGCAGCTTATTGGGGTTAGATTCACCCCTCCACTTT. Protein: CASSLLGLDSPLHF. The chain carries TRBV7-3 and TRBJ1-6; D unresolved. V gave up 2 bases and J gave up 8 bases, with 10 bases separating them. The germline V gene encodes CDR1 SGHTA and CDR2 FQGTGA. The CDR3 totals 14 residues.

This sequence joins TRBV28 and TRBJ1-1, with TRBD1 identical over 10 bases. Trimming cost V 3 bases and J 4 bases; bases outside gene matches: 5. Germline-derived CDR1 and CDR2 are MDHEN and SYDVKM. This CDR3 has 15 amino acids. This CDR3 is CASSLRQGAFTEAFF. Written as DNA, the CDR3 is TGTGCCAGCAGTTTGAGACAGGGGGCTTTCACTGAAGCTTTCTTT.

CDR3 sequence (DNA): TGTGCCAGCAGCCAGGGGGGAGTTGGTAATCAGCCCCAGCATTTT. Residues: CASSQGGVGNQPQHF. The J gene is TRBJ1-5, the V gene TRBV6-4; 7 bases are shared with TRBD1. The CDR3 is made up of 15 amino acids. CDR1 is MRHNA and CDR2 is SNTAGT in the germline V gene. Unmatched junction bases numbered 9, after V lost 6 bases and J lost 4 bases.

This CDR3 reads CASTTRPGFEGYTF. CDR3 coding DNA: TGTGCCAGCACCACGCGTCCAGGGTTTGAAGGCTACACCTTC. The rearrangement uses TRBV27 and TRBJ1-2, with D possibly TRBD1 on 5 matching bases. Trimming cost V 7 bases and J 8 bases, with 20 bases left between them. Germline lookup yields CDR1 MNHEY and CDR2 SMNVEV (reference sequence). The CDR3 spans 14 residues.